Shown below are 18 T cell receptor beta chains from a single sample sequenced in a study of blood T cells in healthy people across ages. The second PCR ran roughly 6 to 11 cycles with a sample-barcoded 5' primer and J-beta primers. TCRdb itself ran the 5' RACE reads through MiXCR, one entry per CDR3 protein. The table has roughly 1 million distinct CDR3 sequences, under 30% seen once. These data also formed part of another study, on T cells of mothers and their children.

Sequenced material: blood. All receptors derive from a girl aged 2-10 years in good health.

This clonotype was observed a few times. The rearrangement joins TRBV7-2 to TRBJ2-5; either TRBD1 or TRBD2 may supply D (5 bases each). The CDR3 extends over 14 amino acids. Looked up from germline, CDR1 is SGHTA and CDR2 is FQGNSA. With 6 bases removed from V and 2 bases from J, the gap between germline ends came to 13 bases. This CDR3 is CASSFRQRQETQYF. The DNA of the CDR3 is TGTGCCAGCAGTTTTCGACAGCGGCAAGAGACCCAGTACTTC.

The gene calls are TRBV5-1 and TRBJ2-6; D is unresolved. Germline values: CDR1 SGHRS, CDR2 YFSETQ. V lost 3 bases and J lost 0, with 19 bases in between. The CDR3 totals 19 residues. The CDR3 protein is CASSSQRQPAISGANVLTF. CDR3 DNA: TGCGCCAGCAGCTCCCAAAGGCAGCCCGCCATCTCTGGGGCCAACGTCCTGACTTTC. Based on the CDR3 plus reference TRBV5-1 and TRBJ2-6, the full variable domain is KAGVTQTPRYLIKTRGQQVTLSCSPISGHRSVSWYQQTPGQGLQFLFEYFSETQRNKGNFPGRFSGRQFSNSRSEMNVSTLELGDSALYLCASSSQRQPAISGANVLTFGAGSRLTVL.

J is TRBJ1-2 and V is TRBV10-3; D not certain. Trimming removed 0 bases from V and 5 bases from J, with 7 bases in between. This CDR3 comprises 13 residues. Germline CDR1 is ENHRY and CDR2 is SYGVKD. CDR3 amino acids: CAISESSGYGYTF. CDR3 coding DNA: TGTGCCATCAGTGAGTCGTCAGGATATGGCTACACCTTC.

The chain couples TRBV3-1 to TRBJ2-3; weak D call: TRBD2 (5 bases). This CDR3 has 17 amino acids. Trimming took off 4 bases at V and 2 bases at J, with 19 bases between the two ends. CDR1 is LGHDT and CDR2 is YNNKEL in the germline V gene (reference sequence). Written as DNA, the CDR3 is TGTGCCAGCAGCCGGGTTGACTACGTTACTTTCACAGATACGCAGTATTTT. Its translation: CASSRVDYVTFTDTQYF.

In its sample, this clonotype was seen a few times. This rearrangement joins TRBV5-5 to TRBJ2-7; D possibly corresponds to TRBD2 (7 bases). Germline-derived CDR1 and CDR2 are SGHKS and YYEKEE (reference sequence). Trimming removed 4 bases at V and 7 bases at J, with 12 bases between. The CDR3 is 12 residues long. DNA of the CDR3: TGTGCCAGCAGCGGCGGGGGCTGGGAGCAGTACTTC. Encoded protein: CASSGGGWEQYF.

This clonotype appeared a few times. This rearrangement joins TRBV20-1 to TRBJ2-5; 9 bases map to TRBD2. CDR1 is DFQATT and CDR2 is SNEGSKA in the germline V gene (reference sequence). J gave up 1 base and V 0 bases, and 12 bases lay outside the gene matches. The CDR3 contains 18 residues. The CDR3 coding sequence is TGCAGTGCTAGAGATCTGGTAGTAGCGGGGGATGTCCAAGAGACCCAGTACTTC. It encodes CSARDLVVAGDVQETQYF.

J is TRBJ2-3 and V is TRBV7-9; D perhaps matches TRBD1 (6 bases). This CDR3 contains 15 residues. Germline V gives CDR1 SEHNR, CDR2 FQNEAQ (reference sequence). The V end lost 5 bases, the J end lost 1 base, and 13 bases lay between the germline ends. As DNA, the CDR3 is TGTGCCAGCAGCGAACAGGGCGGAGGCACAGATACGCAGTATTTT. Amino acids: CASSEQGGGTDTQYF.

This clonotype was recorded many times. The chain is built from TRBV7-3 and TRBJ2-1; weak D call: TRBD1 (6 bases). The CDR3 has 13 residues. Germline assignment: CDR1 SGHTA and CDR2 FQGTGA. The V end was cut by 4 bases, the J end by 3 bases, with 7 bases between. The CDR3, as DNA: TGTGCCAGCAGCTGGGACAACTACAATGAGCAGTTCTTC. Its protein is CASSWDNYNEQFF.

This clonotype was found a few times. This sequence joins TRBV12-3 or TRBV12-4 and TRBJ2-5, with 8 bases aligning to TRBD1. The J call is doubtful: the DNA matches TRBJ2-7 better. The length of the CDR3 is 17 residues. DNA for the CDR3: TGTGCCAGCACTCTTCAAGGGGCAGGGGGCTTCTCCTACGAGCAGTACTTC. This translates into CASTLQGAGGFSYEQYF.

The V call is TRBV13, the J call TRBJ2-4, with 12 bases identical to TRBD2. V trimming: 1 base; J trimming: 9 bases; junction bases outside the gene matches: 13. This CDR3 has 18 residues. Germline CDR1 reads PRHDT; CDR2 reads FYEKMQ (reference sequence). CDR3 sequence (DNA): TGTGCCAGCAGCTTAGCACTAGCGGGGGGTCCTCGCCCCGGCATTCAGTACTTC. This gives the protein CASSLALAGGPRPGIQYF.

This clonotype was seen only a few times. The chain is built from TRBV2 and TRBJ1-2; 11 nucleotides match TRBD1. The CDR3 has 16 amino acids. The junction had 7 bases not matched to a gene; V was cut back by 4 bases and J by 3 bases. Per germline, CDR1 SNHLY and CDR2 FYNNEI. CDR3 in amino acids: CASSGEDRGLDYGYTF. CDR3 coding DNA: TGTGCCAGCAGTGGTGAGGACAGGGGGCTCGACTATGGCTACACCTTC.

The V call is TRBV7-6, the J call TRBJ2-7; TRBD1 aligns across 9 bases. The CDR3 sequence is 16 residues long. The ends lost 5 bases at V and 6 bases at J; junction bases unmatched: 14. From germline, CDR1 is SGHVS and CDR2 FNYEAQ. The chain's CDR3 is CASSPEPGQGLVEQYF. DNA of the CDR3: TGTGCCAGCAGCCCAGAACCGGGACAGGGTTTGGTCGAGCAGTACTTC.

The chain is built from TRBV4-3 and TRBJ2-5, with 9 bases fitting TRBD2. The CDR3 contains 15 residues. V lost 0 bases, J lost 8 bases, and 7 bases stayed unmatched. The germline V gene has CDR1 LGHNA and CDR2 YSLEER. In nucleotides, the CDR3 is TGCGCCAGCAGCCAAGAGGGACGCGGGGGGGCTACCCAGTACTTC. Translated: CASSQEGRGGATQYF.

This clonotype was counted a few times. The chain couples TRBV6-1 to TRBJ1-2; tentative D call: TRBD1 (6 bases). CDR1 and CDR2 (germline): MNHNS, SASEGT. Trimming removed 3 bases from V and 5 bases from J, with 16 bases in between. The CDR3 has 15 amino acids. CDR3 protein: CASSDRTAPSYGYTF. CDR3 sequence (DNA): TGTGCCAGCAGTGACCGGACAGCCCCTTCTTATGGCTACACCTTC.

This clonotype was observed a few times. This rearrangement joins TRBV28 to TRBJ2-5, with TRBD2 identical over 9 bases. CDR3 length: 13 residues. The germline V gene encodes CDR1 MDHEN and CDR2 SYDVKM. The V segment lost 4 bases and the J segment 3 bases; nucleotides outside the gene matches: 0. CDR3 residues: CASSWTSEETQYF. The CDR3, as DNA: TGTGCCAGCAGTTGGACTAGCGAAGAGACCCAGTACTTC.

This clonotype was recorded a few times. DNA of the CDR3: TGTGCCAGCTCATGGGAAGGAAACACCATATATTTT. It encodes CASSWEGNTIYF. The rearrangement joins TRBV25-1 to TRBJ1-3; D gene uncertain. Germline loops: CDR1 MGHDK, CDR2 SYGVNS. V was clipped by 8 bases and J by 4 bases, with 9 bases between them. The CDR3 consists of 12 residues.

The sample holds one count of this clonotype. The genes are TRBV4-1 and TRBJ1-1, with D hard to call. The CDR3 is 13 amino acids. Germline V gives CDR1 MGHRA, CDR2 YSYEKL. V was trimmed by 1 base and J by 4 bases, leaving 7 bases between them. This CDR3 reads CASSQGGTTEAFF. CDR3 bases: TGCGCCAGCAGCCAAGGTGGCACCACTGAAGCTTTCTTT.

The chain combines TRBV7-9 with TRBJ2-7; D uncertain. The germline CDR1 and CDR2 sequences are SEHNR and FQNEAQ (reference sequence). The CDR3 contains 14 residues. V dropped 5 bases and J dropped 5 bases, with 16 bases sitting between them. For the CDR3, the DNA is TGTGCCAGCAGCCCATCTGTGGCCACAAACGAGCAGTACTTC. It translates to CASSPSVATNEQYF.